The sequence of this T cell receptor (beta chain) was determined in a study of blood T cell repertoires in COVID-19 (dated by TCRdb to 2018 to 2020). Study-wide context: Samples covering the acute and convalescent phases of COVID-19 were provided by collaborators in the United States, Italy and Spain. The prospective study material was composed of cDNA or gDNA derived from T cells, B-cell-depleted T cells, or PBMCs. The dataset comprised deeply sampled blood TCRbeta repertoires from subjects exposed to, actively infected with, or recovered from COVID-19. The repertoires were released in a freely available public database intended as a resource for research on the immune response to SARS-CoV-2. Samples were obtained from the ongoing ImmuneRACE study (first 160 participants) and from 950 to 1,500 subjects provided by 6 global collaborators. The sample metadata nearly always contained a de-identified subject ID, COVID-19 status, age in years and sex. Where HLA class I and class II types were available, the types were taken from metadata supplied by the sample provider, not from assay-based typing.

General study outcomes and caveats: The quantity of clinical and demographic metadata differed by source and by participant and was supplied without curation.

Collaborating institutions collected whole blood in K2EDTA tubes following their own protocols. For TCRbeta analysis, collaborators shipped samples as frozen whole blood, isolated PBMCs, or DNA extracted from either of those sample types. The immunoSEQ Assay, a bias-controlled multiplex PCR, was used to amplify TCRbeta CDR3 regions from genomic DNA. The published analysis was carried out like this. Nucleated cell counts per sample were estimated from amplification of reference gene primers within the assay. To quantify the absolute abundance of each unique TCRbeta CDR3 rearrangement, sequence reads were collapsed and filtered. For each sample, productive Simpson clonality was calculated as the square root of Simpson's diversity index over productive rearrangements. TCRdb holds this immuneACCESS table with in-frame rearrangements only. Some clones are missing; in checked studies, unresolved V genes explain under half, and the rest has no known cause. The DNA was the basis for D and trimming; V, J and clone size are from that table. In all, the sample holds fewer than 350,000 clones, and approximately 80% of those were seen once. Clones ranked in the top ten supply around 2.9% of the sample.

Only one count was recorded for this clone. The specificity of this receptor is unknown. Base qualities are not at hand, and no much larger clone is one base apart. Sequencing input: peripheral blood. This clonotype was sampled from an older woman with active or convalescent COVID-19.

The nucleotide sequence reads TGTGCCAGCAGTTACCCGGGGAGCCCGTCCTATGGCTACACCTTC. This codes for CASSYPGSPSYGYTF. Recombination linked TRBV6-5 to TRBJ1-2; no D gene can be assigned with confidence. CDR1 and CDR2 (MNHEY, SVGAGI) derive from the germline V gene. The CDR3 contains 15 residues, cysteine and phenylalanine counted. Only the CDR3 DNA stays, 45 bases, in frame from base 1. A distance of 14 bases separates the germline ends of V and J, which lose 2 bases and 4 bases respectively.